Shown below are 26 T cell receptor beta chains from a single sample sequenced in a study of memory CD4+ T cells and cytomegalovirus serostatus. Libraries were prepared by immunoSEQ multiplex PCR; TCRdb keeps only in-frame clonotypes and omits some of them. The sample lists approximately 61,000 clones, over 70% seen once, with around 0.58% in the top ten. Single viable CD3+CD4+CD8-CD45RO+ cells were sorted as the memory CD4+ T cells. What was sequenced was memory CD4+ T cells from blood. These receptors were collected from an adult in good health and CMV-seronegative. Some clones in this sample may be carry-over from other donors' samples.

This chain connects TRBV7-3 to TRBJ2-5; D is perhaps TRBD1 or TRBD2 (5 bases each). Germline loops: CDR1 SGHTA, CDR2 FQGTGA. The V and J ends lost 6 bases and 7 bases respectively, with 18 bases between them. This CDR3 spans 14 amino acids. CDR3: CASSELGTTGTQYF. DNA of the CDR3: TGTGCCAGCAGTGAGTTAGGGACCACGGGGACCCAGTACTTC.

The rearrangement links TRBV29-1 to TRBJ2-1; D might be TRBD2 (6 bases). The CDR3 is 13 residues long. Germline CDR1 reads SQVTM; CDR2 reads ANQGSEA. The V end was cut by 4 bases, the J end by 9 bases, with 16 bases between. This CDR3 reads CSVVVGPGSEQFF. DNA for the CDR3: TGCAGCGTTGTTGTAGGTCCCGGGAGTGAGCAGTTCTTC.

CDR3 amino acids: CASSPWTGLGYEQYF. The CDR3 DNA is TGTGCCAGCAGCCCATGGACAGGGTTGGGTTACGAGCAGTACTTC. This chain joins TRBV7-6 and TRBJ2-7, with 8 bases identical to TRBD1. The germline CDR1 and CDR2 sequences are SGHVS and FNYEAQ. With 5 bases clipped from V and 4 bases from J, the junction kept 10 bases outside the gene matches. The CDR3 runs to 15 residues.

A remark on this clone: Additional DNA sequences in this sample encode the identical CDR3. The J gene is TRBJ2-1, the V gene TRBV28, with D possibly TRBD2 on 6 matching bases. Germline V gene data show CDR1 as MDHEN and CDR2 as SYDVKM. The CDR3 sequence is 13 residues long. Trimming cost V 4 bases and J 4 bases, with 8 bases left between them. The CDR3 sequence is CASSSGAYNEQFF. The CDR3, as DNA: TGTGCCAGCAGTTCGGGAGCATACAATGAGCAGTTCTTC.

This chain connects TRBV6-5 to TRBJ2-7, with D possibly matching TRBD2 (5 bases). Trimming took 5 bases from V and 0 from J, leaving 11 bases between them. The CDR3 totals 14 residues. The V gene's germline CDR1 is MNHEY and CDR2 SVGAGI. The CDR3 sequence: CASSRTHNSYEQYF. The CDR3 region has the DNA TGTGCCAGCAGTCGGACTCATAACTCCTACGAGCAGTACTTC.

Comments on this clone: A read error may produce the germline difference seen at one junction end. The V gene is TRBV29-1, the J gene TRBJ1-1; D might be TRBD1 (6 bases). The germline CDR1 and CDR2 sequences are SQVTM and ANQGSEA. The CDR3 length is 12 residues. CDR3 bases: TGCAGCGTTGAAGATCAGAGGGGGGCCGAAATTTTT. The encoded protein is CSVEDQRGAEIF.

V and J are TRBV18 and TRBJ1-2; no clear D gene. The V end lost 3 bases, the J end lost 3 bases, and 8 bases lay between the germline ends. Per the germline V gene, CDR1 is KGHSH and CDR2 is LQKENI. The CDR3 extends over 13 amino acids. For the CDR3, the DNA is TGTGCCAGCTCACCGTCAGGAGACTATGGCTACACCTTC. It is translated as CASSPSGDYGYTF.

The chain combines TRBV5-6 with TRBJ2-1; D might be TRBD2 (6 bases). The V gene lost 4 bases and the J gene lost 2 bases, with 16 bases spanning the gap. Looked up from germline, CDR1 is SGHDT and CDR2 is YYEEEE. This CDR3 region has 16 residues. The CDR3 spells CASSRSAGSTYNEQFF. Here the CDR3 DNA reads TGTGCCAGCAGCCGGTCGGCGGGGTCAACCTACAATGAGCAGTTCTTC.

This chain uses TRBV30 with TRBJ2-4; D unresolved. CDR1 is GTSNPN and CDR2 is SVGIG in the germline V gene (reference sequence). The V and J ends lost 2 bases and 0 bases respectively, with 14 bases between them. The CDR3 runs to 16 residues. The CDR3 sequence: CAWSQSRQLAKNIQYF. The CDR3 region has the DNA TGTGCCTGGAGTCAAAGTCGTCAGCTAGCCAAAAACATTCAGTACTTC.

The chain combines TRBV7-2 with TRBJ1-2, with 7 bases matching TRBD1. Germline V gene lookup returns CDR1 SGHTA and CDR2 FQGNSA. The V gene end was trimmed by 1 base and the J gene end by 8 bases; junction bases not matched to a gene: 4. This CDR3 spans 13 amino acids. The CDR3 reads CASSLGGGQGYTF. The CDR3 nucleotides read TGTGCCAGCAGCTTAGGGGGGGGACAGGGCTACACCTTC.

Written as DNA, the CDR3 is TGTGCCAGCAGCTCTAGACAGGGATACTCACCCCTCCACTTT. Its protein product is CASSSRQGYSPLHF. The chain combines TRBV7-2 with TRBJ1-6; TRBD1 agrees at 7 bases. V lost 4 bases and J lost 10; bases outside the gene matches: 7. Germline V gives CDR1 SGHTA, CDR2 FQGNSA. The CDR3 extends over 14 amino acids. Supplemented by reference TRBV7-2 and TRBJ1-6, the full variable domain reads GAGVSQSPSNKVTEKGKDVELRCDPISGHTALYWYRQSLGQGLEFLIYFQGNSAPDKSGLPSDRFSAERTGGSVSTLTIQRTQQEDSAVYLCASSSRQGYSPLHFGNGTRLTVT.

This clone was seen a handful of times. The chain recombines TRBV5-1 with TRBJ2-2, with D perhaps TRBD1 (6 bases). V was trimmed by 2 bases and J by 1 base, leaving 12 bases between them. Per the germline V gene, CDR1 is SGHRS and CDR2 is YFSETQ. The CDR3 totals 16 residues. CDR3 residues: CASSLATGRNTGELFF. Here the CDR3 DNA reads TGCGCCAGCAGCTTAGCCACAGGGAGGAACACCGGGGAGCTGTTTTTT.

The chain has TRBV6-1 and TRBJ1-1; 7 bases match TRBD1. CDR3 length: 14 amino acids. Per germline, CDR1 MNHNS and CDR2 SASEGT. Trimming took 5 bases from V and 8 from J; bases not matched to a gene: 11. This CDR3 is CASSNQGGQREAFF. CDR3 nucleotides: TGTGCCAGCAGTAACCAGGGGGGCCAACGGGAAGCTTTCTTT.

This clone occurred once. The sample carries other DNA sequences with the same CDR3. V gene TRBV7-2 combines with J gene TRBJ2-3; no clear D. V was cut by 0 bases and J by 0 bases, with 4 bases left in between. In germline, CDR1 is SGHTA, CDR2 FQGNSA. The CDR3 runs 14 residues. The CDR3 loop reads CASSLAGSTDTQYF. CDR3 bases: TGTGCCAGCAGCTTAGCGGGTAGCACAGATACGCAGTATTTT.

This sequence joins TRBV15 and TRBJ1-2, with 10 bases lining up with TRBD1. The length of the CDR3 is 15 residues. The junction had 9 bases not matched to a gene; V was cut back by 3 bases and J by 8 bases. From germline, CDR1 is LNHNV and CDR2 YYDKDF (reference sequence). CDR3 sequence: CATSRGTGALGGYTF. The CDR3 DNA reads as TGTGCCACCAGCAGGGGGACAGGGGCCCTGGGGGGCTACACCTTC.

This clone has a single count. The rearrangement joins TRBV19 to TRBJ1-4; no reliable D call. CDR3 size: 15 residues. Between the trimmed V and J ends, which lost 3 bases and 5 bases, there was a span of 13 bases. Germline V gene lookup returns CDR1 LNHDA and CDR2 SQIVND (reference sequence). CDR3 amino acids: CASSINLLRNEKLFF. CDR3 bases: TGTGCCAGTAGTATCAACCTCCTGAGGAATGAAAAACTGTTTTTT.

Here the CDR3 reads CASSPVAGFSTDTQYF. Here the CDR3 DNA reads TGTGCCAGCAGCCCCGTCGCGGGATTTAGCACAGATACGCAGTATTTT. The V and J genes are TRBV7-3 and TRBJ2-3; weak D call: TRBD2 (6 bases). Germline assignment: CDR1 SGHTA and CDR2 FQGTGA. This CDR3 has 16 amino acids. V was pared by 5 bases and J by 0 bases, with 15 bases between.

In nucleotides, the CDR3 is TGTGCCTGGAGTGTCTCGCTCAATCAGCCCCAGCATTTT. This sequence encodes CAWSVSLNQPQHF. V and J are TRBV30 and TRBJ1-5; D gene uncertain. The CDR3 is made up of 13 amino acids. CDR1 is GTSNPN, CDR2 SVGIG, per germline (reference sequence). Trimming left V 0 bases short and J 3 bases short, with 6 bases between.

The chain is built from TRBV6-5 and TRBJ1-4; 10 bases are shared with TRBD1. From germline, CDR1 is MNHEY and CDR2 SVGAGI. The CDR3 sequence is 15 residues long. With 5 bases clipped from V and 8 bases from J, the junction kept 8 bases outside the gene matches. The CDR3 DNA is TGTGCCAGCAGTGGACAGGGGGGGGGTTGGGAAAAACTGTTTTTT. Protein sequence: CASSGQGGGWEKLFF.

There are a few counts of this clone. The chain recombines TRBV7-2 with TRBJ2-3; D is unclear. The germline V and J ends were trimmed by 5 bases and 3 bases, with 15 bases remaining between them. CDR1 is SGHTA, CDR2 FQGNSA, per germline. The CDR3 is 15 residues long. The CDR3 sequence is CASSPRSSVTDTQYF. For the CDR3, the DNA is TGTGCCAGCAGCCCCCGAAGTAGTGTTACAGATACGCAGTATTTT.

The chain joins TRBV2 to TRBJ2-3; 7 bases agree with TRBD1. Trimming took 6 bases from V and 4 from J; bases not matched to a gene: 1. The germline V gene encodes CDR1 SNHLY and CDR2 FYNNEI. The CDR3 consists of 12 residues. The CDR3 DNA sequence: TGTGCCAGCAGGCAGGGGGCAGATACGCAGTATTTT. Residues: CASRQGADTQYF.

The chain uses TRBV29-1 and TRBJ2-1; a weak D match, TRBD1 (6 bases). This CDR3 has 12 residues. Between the trimmed V and J ends, which lost 6 bases and 7 bases, there was a span of 13 bases. Germline lookup yields CDR1 SQVTM and CDR2 ANQGSEA. CDR3 residues: CSVSGAINEQFF. CDR3 sequence (DNA): TGCAGCGTCTCAGGGGCTATTAATGAGCAGTTCTTC.

The CDR3 spells CASSFSDRGLQFF. As DNA, the CDR3 is TGTGCCAGCAGTTTCTCCGACAGGGGCCTTCAGTTCTTC. V is TRBV28 and J is TRBJ2-1; TRBD1 matches at 8 bases. Per germline, CDR1 MDHEN and CDR2 SYDVKM. V lost 3 bases, J lost 13 bases, and 8 bases stayed unmatched. CDR3 length: 13 amino acids.

The chain recombines TRBV9 with TRBJ2-5; 9 nucleotides align to TRBD1. The CDR3 runs to 15 residues. The J segment lost 5 bases and the V segment lost 0 bases, leaving 5 bases of the junction unmatched. Germline values: CDR1 SGDLS, CDR2 YYNGEE. CDR3 DNA: TGTGCCAGCAGCGTAGGGGACAGGGCTGGGGAGACCCAGTACTTC. Its protein is CASSVGDRAGETQYF. Full variable domain (rest looked up from reference TRBV9 and TRBJ2-5): DSGVTQTPKHLITATGQRVTLRCSPRSGDLSVYWYQQSLDQGLQFLIQYYNGEERAKGNILERFSAQQFPDLHSELNLSSLELGDSALYFCASSVGDRAGETQYFGPGTRLLVL.

The chain is built from TRBV5-5 and TRBJ2-3, with D hard to call. The CDR3 covers 13 residues. Germline CDR1 reads SGHKS; CDR2 reads YYEKEE (reference sequence). Trimming shortened V by 3 bases and J by 6 bases, and 11 bases separated the two germline ends. CDR3 bases: TGTGCCAGCAGCTCGGAGAGATGGGATACGCAGTATTTT. Its protein product is CASSSERWDTQYF.

This clone appeared a single time. CDR3 sequence reads: CASSIDVQGGTEAFF. CDR3 DNA: TGTGCCAGTAGTATAGATGTCCAGGGTGGCACTGAAGCTTTCTTT. The rearrangement links TRBV19 to TRBJ1-1; maybe TRBD1 (5 bases). V lost 0 bases and J lost 4, with 12 bases in between. This CDR3 spans 15 amino acids. Per germline, CDR1 LNHDA and CDR2 SQIVND (reference sequence). Together with reference TRBV19 and TRBJ1-1, the CDR3 gives the full variable domain: DGGITQSPKYLFRKEGQNVTLSCEQNLNHDAMYWYRQDPGQGLRLIYYSQIVNDFQKGDIAEGYSVSREKKESFPLTVTSAQKNPTAFYLCASSIDVQGGTEAFFGQGTRLTVV.